These 27 T cell receptor beta chains originate from one sample sequenced in a study of OX40 agonist ivuxolimab in advanced cancers. Some clones are missing from TCRdb's copy, which holds only in-frame ones; the method was immunoSEQ multiplex PCR. Of 49,000 or so clones in the sample, roughly 90% were seen once. Sample: CD4+ or CD8+ T cells sorted from blood, taken in a trial of the OX40 agonist ivuxolimab. The receptors here all came from an adult with an advanced solid tumor such as melanoma, head and neck, liver or kidney cancer.

The V and J genes are TRBV6-1 and TRBJ1-1; D remains ambiguous. V gave up 10 bases and J gave up 0 bases, with 15 bases separating them. Germline V gives CDR1 MNHNS, CDR2 SASEGT. The CDR3 length is 14 residues. CDR3 amino acids: CAIASGRVNTEAFF. Here the CDR3 DNA reads TGTGCCATTGCCTCAGGACGGGTGAACACTGAAGCTTTCTTT.

This clone has a single count. The V gene is TRBV4-2, the J gene TRBJ1-1; D uncertain. The CDR3 runs 16 residues. Trimming took off 1 base at V and 7 bases at J, with 19 bases between the two ends. Germline V gene sequence: CDR1 LGHNA, CDR2 YNFKEQ. The CDR3 sequence is CASSQAGEALGNEAFF. Here the CDR3 DNA reads TGTGCCAGCAGCCAAGCGGGAGAAGCATTGGGTAATGAAGCTTTCTTT.

The chain recombines TRBV9 with TRBJ2-1, with D perhaps TRBD2 (5 bases). CDR1 is SGDLS and CDR2 is YYNGEE in the germline V gene. The CDR3 runs to 15 residues. Trimming pared 3 bases from V and 5 bases from J, leaving 15 bases between. CDR3 sequence: CASSAALANHNEQFF. CDR3 DNA sequence: TGTGCCAGCAGCGCTGCCCTAGCTAACCACAATGAGCAGTTCTTC.

The V and J genes are TRBV30 and TRBJ2-1, with D perhaps matching TRBD2 (6 bases). The ends were cut back, 5 bases at V and 7 bases at J, with 12 bases in the middle. Germline V gives CDR1 GTSNPN, CDR2 SVGIG (reference sequence). The CDR3 is made up of 12 amino acids. CDR3 nucleotides: TGTGCCTGGGGCGGGGTAAAAAATGAGCAGTTCTTC. As protein: CAWGGVKNEQFF.

A few counts support this clone. J is TRBJ1-6 and V is TRBV27, with D possibly TRBD1 on 5 matching bases. Germline assignment: CDR1 MNHEY and CDR2 SMNVEV (reference sequence). V lost 5 bases, J lost 4 bases, and 9 bases lay in between. The CDR3 has 14 residues. This CDR3 is CASSVGQYNSPLHF. DNA of the CDR3: TGTGCCAGCAGTGTGGGGCAATATAATTCACCCCTCCACTTT.

This clone has more than one count but fewer than ten. The rearrangement joins TRBV27 to TRBJ2-7, with D possibly being TRBD1 (5 bases). The CDR3 contains 14 residues. Per the germline V gene, CDR1 is MNHEY and CDR2 is SMNVEV (reference sequence). V was clipped by 0 bases and J by 1 base, with 7 bases between them. The CDR3 here is CASSLSRTSYEQYF. Here the CDR3 DNA reads TGTGCCAGCAGTTTATCAAGGACATCCTACGAGCAGTACTTC.

This clone was seen once. The chain has TRBV5-6 and TRBJ2-7; D uncertain. The CDR3 has 16 residues. Trimming left V 0 bases short and J 2 bases short, with 15 bases between. Germline CDR1 and CDR2: SGHDT and YYEEEE. The CDR3 bases are TGTGCCAGCAGCTTGGCCCCGGCCCCACCCCCCTACGAGCAGTACTTC. It yields the protein CASSLAPAPPPYEQYF.

The V and J genes are TRBV7-4 and TRBJ2-1; 8 bases are a match to TRBD2. The V gene's germline CDR1 is SGHVT and CDR2 SQSDAQ. This CDR3 comprises 14 residues. The V and J ends lost 5 bases and 8 bases, in that order; junction bases with no gene match: 8. This chain's CDR3 is CASSPREDDHEQFF. CDR3 nucleotide sequence: TGTGCCAGCAGCCCGCGGGAGGACGATCATGAGCAGTTCTTC.

The gene calls are TRBV23-1 and TRBJ2-4; D not resolved. TRBV23-1 is marked as an open reading frame, function uncertain. V gave up 3 bases and J gave up 0 bases, with 15 bases separating them. CDR3 length: 17 residues. The CDR3 DNA sequence: TGCGCCAGCAGTCAGACTCACGGCTCCATAGCCAAAAACATTCAGTACTTC. Amino acids: CASSQTHGSIAKNIQYF.

V is TRBV9 and J is TRBJ2-1; 8 bases fit TRBD1. V gave up 3 bases and J gave up 7 bases; unmatched junction bases: 0. Germline V lookup: CDR1 SGDLS, CDR2 YYNGEE. This CDR3 has 12 residues. CDR3 coding DNA: TGTGCCAGCAGCGGACAGGGGAATGAGCAGTTCTTC. It encodes CASSGQGNEQFF.

This chain joins TRBV6-6 and TRBJ1-2, with D hard to call. This CDR3 contains 13 residues. CDR1 MNHNY and CDR2 SVGAGI come from the germline V gene (reference sequence). The germline V and J ends were trimmed by 0 bases and 4 bases, with 6 bases remaining between them. The CDR3 DNA follows: TGTGCCAGCAGTTACTCTCGCGGCTATGGCTACACCTTC. It translates to CASSYSRGYGYTF.

The V call is TRBV7-8, the J call TRBJ2-3, with 16 bases aligning to TRBD2. The germline V gene encodes CDR1 SGHVS and CDR2 FQNEAQ. V trimming: 4 bases; J trimming: 6 bases; junction bases outside the gene matches: 10. The CDR3 runs 18 residues. DNA of the CDR3: TGTGCCAGCAGCTCCCCCCCCGGGACTAGCGGGGGGGTGGATACGCAGTATTTT. Amino acid sequence: CASSSPPGTSGGVDTQYF.

This clone appeared a single time. V usage is TRBV5-1 and J usage is TRBJ1-1, with no clear D. CDR1 and CDR2 from the germline V gene are SGHRS and YFSETQ. V was pared by 4 bases and J by 3 bases, with 16 bases between. This CDR3 is 15 amino acids long. CDR3 loop: CASSRSLSPDTEAFF. CDR3 nucleotides: TGCGCCAGCAGCCGTTCTCTATCTCCGGACACTGAAGCTTTCTTT.

V usage is TRBV2 and J usage is TRBJ2-2, with D unclear. Looked up from germline, CDR1 is SNHLY and CDR2 is FYNNEI. The CDR3 runs 13 residues. Deletions cut 3 bases from V and 12 bases from J, with 14 bases between. CDR3 sequence (DNA): TGTGCCAGCAGTGATCCGCAGCCTTCTAAGCTGTTTTTT. Translated, it gives CASSDPQPSKLFF.

V gene TRBV19 combines with J gene TRBJ1-2; 9 nucleotides match TRBD1. With V trimmed by 5 bases and J by 6 bases, 7 bases remained unmatched. Germline lookup yields CDR1 LNHDA and CDR2 SQIVND (reference sequence). This CDR3 contains 14 residues. CDR3 region: CASSFRDRVNGYTF. CDR3 DNA: TGTGCCAGTAGTTTCCGGGACAGGGTTAATGGCTACACCTTC.

The chain links TRBV19 to TRBJ2-3; D gene unclear. The CDR3 covers 10 residues. Germline V gene sequence: CDR1 LNHDA, CDR2 SQIVND (reference sequence). V lost 6 bases, J lost 5 bases, and 3 bases lay in between. This CDR3 is CASSGDTQYF. The CDR3 region has the DNA TGTGCCAGTAGCGGAGATACGCAGTATTTT.

This clone was seen only a few times. V and J are TRBV4-1 and TRBJ1-1, with D perhaps matching TRBD1 (5 bases). Germline V gene lookup returns CDR1 MGHRA and CDR2 YSYEKL. Between the trimmed V and J ends, which lost 0 bases and 3 bases, there was a span of 11 bases. The CDR3 has 15 amino acids. The CDR3 region is CASSQDPGQYTEAFF. For the CDR3, the DNA is TGCGCCAGCAGCCAAGATCCGGGGCAGTACACTGAAGCTTTCTTT.

The chain carries TRBV4-2 and TRBJ2-1, with a tentative D call TRBD2 (6 bases). The CDR3 spans 14 residues. V was shortened by 4 bases and J by 4 bases, with 11 bases between the two germline ends. The germline gives CDR1 LGHNA, CDR2 YNFKEQ. CDR3 DNA sequence: TGTGCCAGCAGCCTCCGGGAGAATTACAATGAGCAGTTCTTC. Translated, it gives CASSLRENYNEQFF.

This chain joins TRBV9 and TRBJ1-1; unclear D gene. Per the germline V gene, CDR1 is SGDLS and CDR2 is YYNGEE. The ends were cut back, 1 base at V and 2 bases at J, with 9 bases in the middle. The CDR3 totals 14 residues. CDR3 loop: CASSVKGFNTEAFF. In nucleotides, the CDR3 is TGTGCCAGCAGCGTAAAAGGATTTAACACTGAAGCTTTCTTT. The whole variable domain, remainder taken from reference TRBV9 and TRBJ1-1, is DSGVTQTPKHLITATGQRVTLRCSPRSGDLSVYWYQQSLDQGLQFLIQYYNGEERAKGNILERFSAQQFPDLHSELNLSSLELGDSALYFCASSVKGFNTEAFFGQGTRLTVV.

The chain employs TRBV19 and TRBJ2-3, with D possibly being TRBD1 (5 bases). Germline V gene sequence: CDR1 LNHDA, CDR2 SQIVND (reference sequence). The CDR3 is 15 residues long. The germline V and J ends were trimmed by 5 bases and 3 bases, with 15 bases remaining between them. This CDR3 reads CASSPSDGQTDTQYF. For the CDR3, the DNA is TGTGCCAGTAGTCCGTCGGACGGACAAACAGATACGCAGTATTTT. Full variable domain (outside the CDR3, taken from reference TRBV19 and TRBJ2-3): DGGITQSPKYLFRKEGQNVTLSCEQNLNHDAMYWYRQDPGQGLRLIYYSQIVNDFQKGDIAEGYSVSREKKESFPLTVTSAQKNPTAFYLCASSPSDGQTDTQYFGPGTRLTVL.

This sequence joins TRBV10-2 and TRBJ2-5; TRBD2 aligns across 10 bases. V was pared by 4 bases and J by 5 bases, with 13 bases of the junction left unmatched. CDR1 is WSHSY and CDR2 is SAAADI in the germline V gene. This CDR3 has 17 residues. The DNA for the CDR3 is TGCGCCAGCAGTGGCTGGGGTCTAGCGGGAGCGGACGAGACCCAGTACTTC. It translates to CASSGWGLAGADETQYF.

This rearrangement joins TRBV7-9 to TRBJ2-7; 9 positions match TRBD1. Per germline, CDR1 SEHNR and CDR2 FQNEAQ (reference sequence). V gave up 2 bases and J gave up 5 bases; unmatched junction bases: 19. CDR3 length: 19 residues. CDR3 in DNA: TGTGCCAGCAGCTTACGAGGGACAGGGCAACCCTACCCTCAGCACGAGCAGTACTTC. Its translation: CASSLRGTGQPYPQHEQYF.

This chain connects TRBV7-6 to TRBJ1-1; D remains unclear. V was trimmed by 10 bases and J by 3 bases, leaving 21 bases between them. This CDR3 is built from 15 residues. Germline assignment: CDR1 SGHVS and CDR2 FNYEAQ. The CDR3 is CAIGPPRFADTEAFF. Here the CDR3 DNA reads TGTGCCATCGGGCCTCCCCGATTTGCGGACACTGAAGCTTTCTTT.

The chain recombines TRBV27 with TRBJ2-5; 8 bases line up with TRBD1. The CDR3 covers 15 residues. Germline V gene lookup returns CDR1 MNHEY and CDR2 SMNVEV (reference sequence). Trimming cost V 2 bases and J 2 bases; bases outside gene matches: 4. CDR3 loop: CASSLMGQVQETQYF. CDR3 sequence (DNA): TGTGCCAGCAGTTTAATGGGACAGGTTCAAGAGACCCAGTACTTC.

V is TRBV27 and J is TRBJ1-1; 9 bases agree with TRBD1. Germline V CDR1 and CDR2: MNHEY, SMNVEV (reference sequence). This CDR3 region has 12 residues. V shed 6 bases and J 7 bases; nucleotides not matched to a gene: 3. For the CDR3, the DNA is TGTGCCAGCAGGCGGACAGGGGATGAAGCTTTCTTT. It encodes CASRRTGDEAFF.

This chain connects TRBV19 to TRBJ1-1; D not resolved. Looked up from germline, CDR1 is LNHDA and CDR2 is SQIVND (reference sequence). The CDR3 length is 14 residues. V lost 3 bases and J 3 bases, leaving 11 bases between the germline ends. The DNA for the CDR3 is TGTGCCAGTAGTATTGCGCTCATGGACACTGAAGCTTTCTTT. This translates into CASSIALMDTEAFF. The complete variable domain, with remaining parts taken from reference TRBV19 and TRBJ1-1, reads DGGITQSPKYLFRKEGQNVTLSCEQNLNHDAMYWYRQDPGQGLRLIYYSQIVNDFQKGDIAEGYSVSREKKESFPLTVTSAQKNPTAFYLCASSIALMDTEAFFGQGTRLTVV.

The J gene is TRBJ2-1, the V gene TRBV30, with a weak D call TRBD2 (6 bases). Deletions cut 1 base from V and 9 bases from J, with 19 bases between. Germline V gene lookup returns CDR1 GTSNPN and CDR2 SVGIG (reference sequence). This CDR3 has 15 residues. The CDR3 DNA is TGTGCCTGGAGTGAGGTTAGCGGAACGGGTGGTGAGCAGTTCTTC. Protein product: CAWSEVSGTGGEQFF. The full variable domain, in which reference TRBV30 and TRBJ2-1 provide the parts outside the CDR3, is SQTIHQWPATLVQPVGSPLSLECTVEGTSNPNLYWYRQAAGRGLQLLFYSVGIGQISSEVPQNLSASRPQDRQFILSSKKLLLSDSGFYLCAWSEVSGTGGEQFFGPGTRLTVL.